This TCR beta chain was retrieved from a study of cytomegalovirus exposure and HLA in healthy donors. 60 Vbeta and 13 Jbeta primers were used in PCR. Clones were read by immunoSEQ multiplex PCR, and TCRdb kept only the in-frame ones, dropping some. The profile shows approximately 170,000 clones, under 70% of them singletons. CDR1 MNHEY and CDR2 SMNVEV come from the germline V gene (reference sequence). Trimming took off 2 bases at V and 2 bases at J, with 13 bases between the two ends. This CDR3 is built from 15 residues. This rearrangement joins TRBV27 to TRBJ2-7, with TRBD1 as a possible D gene (5 bases). The sample was PBMCs. This TCR was sampled from a woman in her 40s in good health and CMV-seropositive. CDR3 amino acids: CASSLVTGATYEQYF. Here the CDR3 DNA reads TGTGCCAGCAGTTTAGTGACTGGGGCTACCTACGAGCAGTACTTC.